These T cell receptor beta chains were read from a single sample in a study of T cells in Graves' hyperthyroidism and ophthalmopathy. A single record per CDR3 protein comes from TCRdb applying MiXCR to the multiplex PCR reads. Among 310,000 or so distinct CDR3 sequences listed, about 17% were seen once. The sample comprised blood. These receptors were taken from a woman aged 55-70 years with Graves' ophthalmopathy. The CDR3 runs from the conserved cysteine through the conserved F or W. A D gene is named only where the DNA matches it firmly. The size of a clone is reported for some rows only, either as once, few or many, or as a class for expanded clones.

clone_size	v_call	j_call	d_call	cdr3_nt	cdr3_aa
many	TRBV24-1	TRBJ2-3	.	TGTGCCACCAGTGATAAGGGACCCCAGGGCACGCAGTATTTT	CATSDKGPQGTQYF
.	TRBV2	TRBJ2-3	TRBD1	TGTGCCAGCGCGGGACAGGGGGAAGATACGCAGTATTTT	CASAGQGEDTQYF
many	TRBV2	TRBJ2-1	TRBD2	TGTGCCAGCAGTGATTCTAGTAGCGGGAGAAGTTTGGGGAATGAGCAGTTCTTC	CASSDSSSGRSLGNEQFF
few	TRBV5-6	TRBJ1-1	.	TGTGCCAGCAGCTACTCGGAGACTGAAGCTTTCTTT	CASSYSETEAFF
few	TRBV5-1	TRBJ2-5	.	TGCGCCAGCAGCCAAGATGATGGGACAACAAATCCTGTGTACTTC	CASSQDDGTTNPVYF
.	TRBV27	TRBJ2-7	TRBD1	TGTGCCAGCAGTTTATACAGGGGAACCTACGAGCAGTACTTC	CASSLYRGTYEQYF
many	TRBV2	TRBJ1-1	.	TGTGCCAGCAGTGTACAGGGTGTGGAGACTGAAGCTTTCTTT	CASSVQGVETEAFF
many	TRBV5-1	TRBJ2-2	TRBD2	TGCGCCAGCAGCTTGCGGAGGGCTAGCGGAAACACCGGGGAGCTGTTTTTT	CASSLRRASGNTGELFF
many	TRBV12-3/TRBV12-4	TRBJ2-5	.	TGTGCCAGCAGTTTAGCGCTAGGGGGCCAAGAGACCCAGTACTTC	CASSLALGGQETQYF
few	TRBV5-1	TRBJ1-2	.	TGCGCCAGCAGCTCTGCAGTAGGAAGGGGCTACACCTTC	CASSSAVGRGYTF
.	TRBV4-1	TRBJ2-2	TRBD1	TGCGCCAGCAGCCAGACAGGGGGAGTAGACGGGGAGCTGTTTTTT	CASSQTGGVDGELFF
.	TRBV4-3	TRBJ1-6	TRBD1	TGCGCCAGCAGCCAACGCAGGGGGCCCATCTATAATCCACCCCTCCACTTT	CASSQRRGPIYNPPLHF
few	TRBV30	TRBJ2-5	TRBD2	TGTGCCTGGAGCCCGGGAGGGAAGACCCAGTACTTC	CAWSPGGKTQYF
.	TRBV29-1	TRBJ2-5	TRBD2	TGCAGCGTTGTAACTAGCGGACAAGAGACCCAGTACTTC	CSVVTSGQETQYF
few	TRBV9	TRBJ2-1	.	TGTGCCAGCAGCGCACAACTAGCAAATGAGCAGTTCTTC	CASSAQLANEQFF
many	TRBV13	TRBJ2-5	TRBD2	TGTGCCAGCAGCCCCGCGGGGGGGCAAGAGACCCAGTACTTC	CASSPAGGQETQYF
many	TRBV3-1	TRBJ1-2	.	TGTGCCAGCGGGAGTGAGGCCTCCTATGGCTACACCTTC	CASGSEASYGYTF
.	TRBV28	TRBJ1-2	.	TGTGCCAGCAGTCGAGGGGGTGACTATGGCTACACCTTC	CASSRGGDYGYTF
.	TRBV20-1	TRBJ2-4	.	TGCAGTGCTGAGAGGGGACTAGCCAAAAACATTCAGTACTTC	CSAERGLAKNIQYF
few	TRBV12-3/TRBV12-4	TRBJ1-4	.	TGTGCCAGCAGATCTGCGAGGGATGAAAAACTGTTTTTT	CASRSARDEKLFF
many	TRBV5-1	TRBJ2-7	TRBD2	TGCGCCAGCAGCTTGAGCCTCGGACTAGCGGGGAACGAGCAGTACTTC	CASSLSLGLAGNEQYF
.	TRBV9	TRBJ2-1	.	TGTGCCAGCAGCGTGGACGGAGGGGACTACAATGAGCAGTTCTTC	CASSVDGGDYNEQFF
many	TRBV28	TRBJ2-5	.	TGTGCCAGCAGGCCCGGTAACCTCGGCCAAGAGACCCAGTACTTC	CASRPGNLGQETQYF
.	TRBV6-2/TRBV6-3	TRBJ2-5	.	TGTGCCAGCAGTTACTCGGCCGGGAGCCCCTCTCAAGAGACCCAGTACTTC	CASSYSAGSPSQETQYF
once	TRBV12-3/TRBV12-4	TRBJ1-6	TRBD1	TGTGCCAGCAGTCCTAGGACAGGGCGCTCACCCCTCCACTTT	CASSPRTGRSPLHF
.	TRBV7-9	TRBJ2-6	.	TGTGCCAGCAGCTTATCCCACAGCTCTGGGGCCAACGTCCTGACTTTC	CASSLSHSSGANVLTF
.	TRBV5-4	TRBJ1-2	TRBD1	TGTGCCAGCAGCTTAGAGGGGGACAGGGCGAGAAGTAACTATGGCTACACCTTC	CASSLEGDRARSNYGYTF
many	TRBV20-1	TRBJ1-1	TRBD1	TGCAGTGCTAGAGGTGGGAGCCGGGACAGGGTTCGGACTGAAGCTTTCTTT	CSARGGSRDRVRTEAFF
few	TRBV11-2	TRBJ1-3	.	TGTGCCATCAGAACTTCTGGAAACACCATATATTTT	CAIRTSGNTIYF
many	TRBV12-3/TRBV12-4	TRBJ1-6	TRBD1	TGTGCCAGCAGAGTACAGGGGGCCGACTCCTATAATTCACCCCTCCACTTT	CASRVQGADSYNSPLHF
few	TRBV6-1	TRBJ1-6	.	TGTGCCAGCAGTACCCCGACCCGCCAACGAGGCTCACCCCTCCACTTT	CASSTPTRQRGSPLHF
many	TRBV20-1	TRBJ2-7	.	TGCAGTGCTAGACGGGCGCCAGGGATCTCCTACGAGCAGTACTTC	CSARRAPGISYEQYF
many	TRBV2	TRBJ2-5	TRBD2	TGTGCCAGCAGTGGGGGGACTAGCGGCACCCAGTACTTC	CASSGGTSGTQYF
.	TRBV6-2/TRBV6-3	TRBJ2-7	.	TGTGCCAGCAGCCGGCTCCTCAATAGGAGCTCCTACGAGCAGTACTTC	CASSRLLNRSSYEQYF
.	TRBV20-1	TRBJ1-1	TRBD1	TGCAGTGCTCCTAACCGGGACAGGGGAAGGGTTACGAACACTGAAGCTTTCTTT	CSAPNRDRGRVTNTEAFF
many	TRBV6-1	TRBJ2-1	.	TGTGCCAGCAGCCCCCAACCGGCCTACAATGAGCAGTTCTTC	CASSPQPAYNEQFF
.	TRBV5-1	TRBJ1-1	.	TGCGCCAGCAGCTTGGCCGGGGCGAACACTGAAGCTTTCTTT	CASSLAGANTEAFF
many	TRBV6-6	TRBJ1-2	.	TGTGCCAGCAGTTACTCCGGTTCAGGGGGCTACACCTTC	CASSYSGSGGYTF
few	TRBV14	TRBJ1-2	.	TGTGCCAGCAGCCCCCTTGAATGGGCCTATGGCTACACCTTC	CASSPLEWAYGYTF
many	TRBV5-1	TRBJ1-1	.	TGCGCCAGCAAGTTACAGACGGAGAACACTGAAGCTTTCTTT	CASKLQTENTEAFF
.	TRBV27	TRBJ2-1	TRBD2	TGTGCCAGCAGTTTATTGGGGGTGGGAGGGGTCGATGAGCAGTTCTTC	CASSLLGVGGVDEQFF
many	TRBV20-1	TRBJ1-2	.	TGCAGTGCTAGTCAGGAGGGGGGCAGCTATGGCTACACCTTC	CSASQEGGSYGYTF
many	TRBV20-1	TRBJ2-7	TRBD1	TGCAGTGCTTATCCGGGACAGGGGATACGGTACGAGCAGTACTTC	CSAYPGQGIRYEQYF
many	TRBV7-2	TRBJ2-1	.	TGTGCCAGCAGCTTCAGTCCGCAGTACAATGAGCAGTTCTTC	CASSFSPQYNEQFF
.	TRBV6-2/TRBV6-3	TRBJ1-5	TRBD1	TGTGCCAGCAGCCCCGGGACAGGGGGCGATAGCAATCAGCCCCAGCATTTT	CASSPGTGGDSNQPQHF
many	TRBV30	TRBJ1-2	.	TGTGCCTGGACCCTGGACGGCTTCTATGGCTACACCTTC	CAWTLDGFYGYTF
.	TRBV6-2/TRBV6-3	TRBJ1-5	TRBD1	TGTGCCAGCAAGGACAGGGATTTTCAGCCCCAGCATTTT	CASKDRDFQPQHF